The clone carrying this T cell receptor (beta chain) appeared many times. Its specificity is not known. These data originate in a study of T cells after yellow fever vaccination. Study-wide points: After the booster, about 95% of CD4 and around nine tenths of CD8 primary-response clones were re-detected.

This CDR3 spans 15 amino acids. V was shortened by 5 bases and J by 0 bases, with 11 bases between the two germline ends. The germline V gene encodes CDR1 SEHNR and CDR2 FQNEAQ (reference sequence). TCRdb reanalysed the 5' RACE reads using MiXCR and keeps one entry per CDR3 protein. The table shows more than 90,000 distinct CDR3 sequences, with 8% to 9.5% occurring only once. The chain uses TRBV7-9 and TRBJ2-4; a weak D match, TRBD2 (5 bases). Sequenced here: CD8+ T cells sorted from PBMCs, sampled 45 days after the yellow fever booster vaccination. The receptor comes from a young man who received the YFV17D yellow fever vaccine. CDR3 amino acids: CASSPRDPAKNIQYF. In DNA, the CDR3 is TGTGCCAGCAGCCCCCGGGATCCAGCCAAAAACATTCAGTACTTC.